The 24 T cell receptor beta chains given below trace back to one sample, sequenced in a study of blood T cell repertoires in COVID-19. Sequenced by immunoSEQ multiplex PCR; TCRdb stores in-frame clones only, minus some. The sample contains under 200,000 clones, more than 70% of which appear only once. The sample was PBMCs or T cells enriched from blood (not recorded which). These receptor sequences come from a man aged 40-50 years with acute COVID-19.

The chain recombines TRBV5-1 with TRBJ1-3; 7 bases align to TRBD1. The CDR3 consists of 15 residues. V dropped 6 bases and J dropped 0; count of bases not matched to a gene: 6. The V gene's germline CDR1 is SGHRS and CDR2 YFSETQ. CDR3 sequence: CASNPGTASGNTIYF. The CDR3 bases are TGCGCCAGCAACCCCGGGACAGCCTCTGGAAACACCATATATTTT.

The J gene is TRBJ1-2, the V gene TRBV6-5; TRBD1 agrees at 7 bases. V gave up 7 bases and J gave up 2 bases; unmatched junction bases: 4. The CDR3 sequence is 13 residues long. Germline lookup yields CDR1 MNHEY and CDR2 SVGAGI. Here the CDR3 DNA reads TGTGCCAGCACTATGACAGGGAACTATGGCTACACCTTC. It is translated as CASTMTGNYGYTF.

This clone was seen a handful of times. The rearrangement uses TRBV4-2 and TRBJ2-7; 9 bases are a match to TRBD1. V was pared by 8 bases and J by 2 bases, with 7 bases of the junction left unmatched. The CDR3 loop spans 14 amino acids. Germline CDR1 reads LGHNA; CDR2 reads YNFKEQ. The CDR3 DNA follows: TGTGCCAGCTCCAGAGGGACAGGGCCCTACGAGCAGTACTTC. It yields the protein CASSRGTGPYEQYF.

The J gene is TRBJ2-5, the V gene TRBV20-1, with 7 bases lining up with TRBD1. The CDR3 sequence is 14 residues long. Germline V gene lookup returns CDR1 DFQATT and CDR2 SNEGSKA (reference sequence). V was clipped by 3 bases and J by 2 bases; unmatched bases: 6. This CDR3 reads CSASWGQRQETQYF. DNA for the CDR3: TGCAGTGCTAGTTGGGGACAGAGACAAGAGACCCAGTACTTC.

This chain connects TRBV5-1 to TRBJ1-5, with 7 bases fitting TRBD1. CDR3 length equals 14 residues. V dropped 2 bases and J dropped 3; count of bases not matched to a gene: 2. CDR1 and CDR2 from the germline V gene are SGHRS and YFSETQ. The CDR3: CASSLDRDNQPQHF. The DNA of the CDR3 is TGCGCCAGCAGCTTAGACAGGGACAATCAGCCCCAGCATTTT.

J is TRBJ1-1 and V is TRBV9, with D unresolved. Germline V gives CDR1 SGDLS, CDR2 YYNGEE. V lost 0 bases, J lost 5 bases, and 8 bases lay in between. This CDR3 is 13 amino acids long. Here the CDR3 reads CASSVGRETEAFF. CDR3 sequence (DNA): TGTGCCAGCAGCGTAGGAAGGGAGACTGAAGCTTTCTTT.

The chain recombines TRBV25-1 with TRBJ2-3, with D unresolved. Germline CDR1 reads MGHDK; CDR2 reads SYGVNS. The CDR3 consists of 16 residues. Trimming removed 6 bases from V and 2 bases from J, with 18 bases in between. CDR3: CASRSSALGFTDTQYF. The CDR3 DNA is TGTGCCAGCAGGTCCTCTGCCCTAGGCTTCACAGATACGCAGTATTTT.

This clone was detected once. The rearrangement joins TRBV24-1 to TRBJ2-1; D possibly corresponds to TRBD1 (5 bases). The CDR3 is 15 residues long. Trimming removed 6 bases at V and 9 bases at J, with 20 bases between. Germline V gene data show CDR1 as KGHDR and CDR2 as SFDVKD. The CDR3 reads CATSSFAVGQSEQFF. The CDR3 DNA is TGTGCCACCAGTTCTTTCGCGGTGGGGCAGTCTGAGCAGTTCTTC.

There are a few counts of this clone. The genes are TRBV29-1 and TRBJ1-1; D gene unclear. CDR3 length: 13 residues. V lost 7 bases, J lost 3 bases, and 15 bases lay in between. Germline V gene lookup returns CDR1 SQVTM and CDR2 ANQGSEA. The CDR3 reads CSASGRGDTEAFF. The CDR3 DNA is TGCAGCGCTTCCGGGCGGGGTGACACTGAAGCTTTCTTT.

The chain employs TRBV7-9 and TRBJ2-7, with 7 bases aligning to TRBD2. The CDR3 consists of 14 residues. Germline V gives CDR1 SEHNR, CDR2 FQNEAQ (reference sequence). The V and J ends lost 4 bases and 3 bases, in that order; junction bases with no gene match: 6. The DNA for the CDR3 is TGTGCCAGCAGCTCGAGCGGGATTGTCTACGAGCAGTACTTC. It encodes CASSSSGIVYEQYF. The complete variable domain, with remaining parts taken from reference TRBV7-9 and TRBJ2-7, reads DTGVSQNPRHKITKRGQNVTFRCDPISEHNRLYWYRQTLGQGPEFLTYFQNEAQLEKSRLLSDRFSAERPKGSFSTLEIQRTEQGDSAMYLCASSSSGIVYEQYFGPGTRLTVT.

This chain joins TRBV28 and TRBJ1-3; a weak D match, TRBD1 (6 bases). CDR1 and CDR2 from the germline V gene are MDHEN and SYDVKM. This CDR3 has 17 amino acids. The V gene lost 5 bases and the J gene lost 0 bases, with 17 bases spanning the gap. The DNA of the CDR3 is TGTGCCAGCAGTGTCAGGGAGGGGGGGTTCTCTGGAAACACCATATATTTT. It translates to CASSVREGGFSGNTIYF.

V is TRBV19 and J is TRBJ2-7; 8 positions match TRBD2. Unmatched junction bases numbered 8, after V lost 4 bases and J lost 9 bases. CDR1 and CDR2 (germline): LNHDA, SQIVND (reference sequence). CDR3 length equals 13 residues. The CDR3: CASSTGGPSWQYF. CDR3 in DNA: TGTGCCAGTAGTACGGGAGGGCCCTCGTGGCAGTACTTC.

This rearrangement joins TRBV6-5 to TRBJ2-4, with TRBD1 matching 11 bases. Germline lookup yields CDR1 MNHEY and CDR2 SVGAGI. The V segment lost 6 bases and the J segment 8 bases; nucleotides outside the gene matches: 9. The CDR3 contains 15 residues. The CDR3 protein is CASRLGTGGWDIQYF. CDR3 sequence (DNA): TGTGCCAGCAGGCTTGGGACAGGGGGTTGGGACATTCAGTACTTC.

The chain carries TRBV9 and TRBJ1-2; 9 bases line up with TRBD1. The germline V gene encodes CDR1 SGDLS and CDR2 YYNGEE. There are 16 residues in the CDR3. J was trimmed by 4 bases and V by 3 bases; bases with no gene match: 10. CDR3 nucleotide sequence: TGTGCCAGCAGCGCCCTCCGGGACAGGGATGGCTATGGCTACACCTTC. It yields the protein CASSALRDRDGYGYTF.

Only one count was recorded for this clone. The chain links TRBV5-1 to TRBJ2-7; TRBD2 matches at 10 bases. This CDR3 region has 16 residues. CDR1 SGHRS and CDR2 YFSETQ come from the germline V gene. V was pared by 4 bases and J by 4 bases, with 11 bases of the junction left unmatched. The CDR3 reads CASSGRTSGLHYEQYF. Here the CDR3 DNA reads TGCGCCAGCAGCGGCAGGACTAGCGGTCTCCATTACGAGCAGTACTTC.

This clone appeared a few times. V usage is TRBV7-3 and J usage is TRBJ2-2, with no clear D. Germline V gives CDR1 SGHTA, CDR2 FQGTGA. The length of the CDR3 is 12 residues. The V end was cut by 7 bases, the J end by 3 bases, with 6 bases between. CDR3 in amino acids: CASKSYTGELFF. The CDR3 DNA reads TGTGCCAGCAAATCGTACACCGGGGAGCTGTTTTTT.

The V gene is TRBV7-3, the J gene TRBJ1-1, with D possibly being TRBD1 (5 bases). Trimming cost V 2 bases and J 9 bases, with 7 bases left between them. The CDR3 spans 11 residues. Germline-derived CDR1 and CDR2 are SGHTA and FQGTGA. CDR3 DNA: TGTGCCAGCAGCTTACAGGGAAAAGCTTTCTTT. Protein sequence: CASSLQGKAFF.

V and J are TRBV6-5 and TRBJ1-1, with D perhaps TRBD1 (5 bases). CDR3 length equals 12 residues. The V end lost 7 bases, the J end lost 4 bases, and 10 bases lay between the germline ends. Per germline, CDR1 MNHEY and CDR2 SVGAGI. The CDR3 sequence: CASKQGSTEAFF. The CDR3 DNA reads TGTGCCAGCAAGCAGGGCTCCACTGAAGCTTTCTTT.

The chain recombines TRBV19 with TRBJ2-5; 7 nucleotides match TRBD1. This CDR3 spans 13 amino acids. From germline, CDR1 is LNHDA and CDR2 SQIVND (reference sequence). Trimming took 3 bases from V and 4 from J; bases not matched to a gene: 2. In DNA form, the CDR3 reads TGTGCCAGTAGTATTCCAGGGGGAGAGACCCAGTACTTC. Encoded protein: CASSIPGGETQYF.

This chain joins TRBV19 and TRBJ2-2; 7 bases fit TRBD2. J was trimmed by 2 bases and V by 8 bases; bases with no gene match: 8. The length of the CDR3 is 15 residues. Per the germline V gene, CDR1 is LNHDA and CDR2 is SQIVND (reference sequence). CDR3 DNA: TGTGCCAGTCTCGGGCTAGCGGATAACACCGGGGAGCTGTTTTTT. Translating gives CASLGLADNTGELFF.

The chain employs TRBV28 and TRBJ2-5; no definite D call. Germline V CDR1 and CDR2: MDHEN, SYDVKM. The CDR3 is 12 residues long. Trimming left V 3 bases short and J 5 bases short, with 7 bases between. This chain's CDR3 is CASSLRSETQYF. The CDR3 nucleotides read TGTGCCAGCAGTTTGAGGTCCGAGACCCAGTACTTC. Based on the CDR3 plus reference TRBV28 and TRBJ2-5, the full variable domain is DVKVTQSSRYLVKRTGEKVFLECVQDMDHENMFWYRQDPGLGLRLIYFSYDVKMKEKGDIPEGYSVSREKKERFSLILESASTNQTSMYLCASSLRSETQYFGPGTRLLVL.

The V and J genes are TRBV7-3 and TRBJ2-1; D is possibly TRBD1 (6 bases). Germline V gene lookup returns CDR1 SGHTA and CDR2 FQGTGA. The CDR3 has 16 amino acids. V was pared by 1 base and J by 1 base, with 11 bases between. The DNA for the CDR3 is TGTGCCAGCAGCTTAATGTCAGGGGTGTCCTACAATGAGCAGTTCTTC. Amino acids: CASSLMSGVSYNEQFF.

This clone was counted a single time. The chain has TRBV19 and TRBJ1-2; a possible D gene is TRBD1 (5 bases). Trimming pared 5 bases from V and 8 bases from J, leaving 15 bases between. The germline gives CDR1 LNHDA, CDR2 SQIVND (reference sequence). The CDR3 has 13 amino acids. In DNA, the CDR3 is TGTGCCAGTAGTCCAAGTAGTGGGGCGGGCTACACCTTC. It yields the protein CASSPSSGAGYTF.

J is TRBJ2-3 and V is TRBV9; a weak D match, TRBD2 (6 bases). V was shortened by 1 base and J by 2 bases, with 11 bases between the two germline ends. This CDR3 is built from 15 residues. The germline CDR1 and CDR2 sequences are SGDLS and YYNGEE. The CDR3 is CASSVFASVTDTQYF. The CDR3 DNA reads TGTGCCAGCAGCGTATTTGCTAGCGTCACAGATACGCAGTATTTT.